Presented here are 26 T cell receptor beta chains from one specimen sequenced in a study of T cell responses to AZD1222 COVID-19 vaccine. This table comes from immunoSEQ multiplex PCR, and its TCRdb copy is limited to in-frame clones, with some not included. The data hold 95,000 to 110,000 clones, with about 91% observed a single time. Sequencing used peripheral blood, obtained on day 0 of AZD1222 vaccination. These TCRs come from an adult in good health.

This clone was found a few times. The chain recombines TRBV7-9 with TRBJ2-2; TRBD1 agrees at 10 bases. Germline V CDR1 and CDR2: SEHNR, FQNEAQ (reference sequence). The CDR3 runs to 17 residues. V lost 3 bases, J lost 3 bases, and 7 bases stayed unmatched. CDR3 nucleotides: TGTGCCAGCAGCTTCCCAGGACAGGGGGTCGACACCGGGGAGCTGTTTTTT. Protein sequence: CASSFPGQGVDTGELFF.

The CDR3 DNA reads as TGCGCCAGCAGTGAGTCCCCGGGGATCGAGCAGTACTTC. As protein: CASSESPGIEQYF. The J gene is TRBJ2-7, the V gene TRBV10-1; D is perhaps TRBD2 (5 bases). Germline lookup yields CDR1 WNHNN and CDR2 SYGVQD (reference sequence). Trimming took off 0 bases at V and 6 bases at J, with 9 bases between the two ends. The CDR3 has 13 residues.

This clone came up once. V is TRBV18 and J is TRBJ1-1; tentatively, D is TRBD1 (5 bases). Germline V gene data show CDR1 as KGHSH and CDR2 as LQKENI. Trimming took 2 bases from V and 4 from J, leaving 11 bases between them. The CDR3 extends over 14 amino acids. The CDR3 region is CASSPAGNPTEAFF. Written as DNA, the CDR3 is TGTGCCAGCTCACCAGCAGGGAACCCCACTGAAGCTTTCTTT.

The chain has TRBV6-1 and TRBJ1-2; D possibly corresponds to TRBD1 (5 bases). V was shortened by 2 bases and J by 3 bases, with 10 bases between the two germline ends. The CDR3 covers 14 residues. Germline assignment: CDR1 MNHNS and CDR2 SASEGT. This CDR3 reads CASSEMYRHYGYTF. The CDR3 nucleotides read TGTGCCAGCAGTGAAATGTACAGGCACTATGGCTACACCTTC.

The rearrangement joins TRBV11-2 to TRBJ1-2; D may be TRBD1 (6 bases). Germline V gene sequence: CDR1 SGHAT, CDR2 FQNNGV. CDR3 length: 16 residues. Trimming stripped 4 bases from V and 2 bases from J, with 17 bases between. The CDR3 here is CASSSPGGGLNYGYTF. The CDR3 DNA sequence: TGTGCCAGCAGCTCCCCCGGGGGGGGCTTAAACTATGGCTACACCTTC.

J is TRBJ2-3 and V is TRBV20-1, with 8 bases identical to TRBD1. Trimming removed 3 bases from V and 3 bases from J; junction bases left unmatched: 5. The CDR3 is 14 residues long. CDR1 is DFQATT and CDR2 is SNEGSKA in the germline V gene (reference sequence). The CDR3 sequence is CSASLQGATDTQYF. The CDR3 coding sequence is TGCAGTGCTAGTCTCCAGGGGGCGACAGATACGCAGTATTTT.

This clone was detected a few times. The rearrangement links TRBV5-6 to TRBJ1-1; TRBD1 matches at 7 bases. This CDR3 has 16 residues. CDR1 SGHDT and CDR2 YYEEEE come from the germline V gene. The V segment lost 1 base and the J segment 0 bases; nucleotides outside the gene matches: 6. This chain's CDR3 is CASSLIFGTVNTEAFF. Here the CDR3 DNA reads TGTGCCAGCAGCTTGATCTTCGGGACAGTGAACACTGAAGCTTTCTTT. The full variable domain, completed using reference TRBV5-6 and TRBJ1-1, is DAGVTQSPTHLIKTRGQQVTLRCSPKSGHDTVSWYQQALGQGPQFIFQYYEEEERQRGNFPDRFSGHQFPNYSSELNVNALLLGDSALYLCASSLIFGTVNTEAFFGQGTRLTVV.

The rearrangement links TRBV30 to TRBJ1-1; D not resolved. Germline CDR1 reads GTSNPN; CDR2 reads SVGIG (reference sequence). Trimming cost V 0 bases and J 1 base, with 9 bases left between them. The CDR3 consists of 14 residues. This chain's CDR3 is CAWSVRDRNTEAFF. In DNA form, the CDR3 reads TGTGCCTGGAGTGTGAGGGATCGGAACACTGAAGCTTTCTTT.

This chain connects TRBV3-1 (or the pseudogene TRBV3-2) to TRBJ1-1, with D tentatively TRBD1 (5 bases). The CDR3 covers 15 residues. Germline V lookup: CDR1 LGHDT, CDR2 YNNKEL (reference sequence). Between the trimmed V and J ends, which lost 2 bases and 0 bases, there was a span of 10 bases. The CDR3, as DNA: TGTGCCAGCAGCCAAAGGACACGGATGAACACTGAAGCTTTCTTT. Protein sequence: CASSQRTRMNTEAFF.

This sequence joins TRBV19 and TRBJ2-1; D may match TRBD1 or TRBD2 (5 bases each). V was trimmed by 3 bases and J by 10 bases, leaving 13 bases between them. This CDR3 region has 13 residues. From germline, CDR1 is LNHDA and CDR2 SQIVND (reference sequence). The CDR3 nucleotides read TGTGCCAGTAGTATGGTGGCATGGGACGAGCAGTTCTTC. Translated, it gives CASSMVAWDEQFF.

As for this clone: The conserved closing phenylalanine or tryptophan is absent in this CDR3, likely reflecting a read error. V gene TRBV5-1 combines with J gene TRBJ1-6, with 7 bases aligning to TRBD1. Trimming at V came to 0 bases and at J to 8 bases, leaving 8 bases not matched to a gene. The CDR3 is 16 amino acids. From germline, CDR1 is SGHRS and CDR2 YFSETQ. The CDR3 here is CASSLGGRGSDSPLHL. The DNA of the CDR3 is TGCGCCAGCAGCTTGGGGGGCAGGGGGTCGGATTCACCCCTCCACCTT.

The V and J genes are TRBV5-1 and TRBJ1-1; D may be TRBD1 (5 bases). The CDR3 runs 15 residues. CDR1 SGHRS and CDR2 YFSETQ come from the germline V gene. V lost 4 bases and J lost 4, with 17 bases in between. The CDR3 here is CASSLRPGGTTEAFF. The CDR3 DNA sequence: TGCGCCAGCAGCCTTCGCCCTGGTGGGACCACTGAAGCTTTCTTT.

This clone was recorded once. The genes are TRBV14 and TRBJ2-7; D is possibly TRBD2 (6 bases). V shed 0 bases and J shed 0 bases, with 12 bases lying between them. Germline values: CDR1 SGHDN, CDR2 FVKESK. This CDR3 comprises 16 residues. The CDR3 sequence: CASSQDSSASSYEQYF. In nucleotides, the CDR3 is TGTGCCAGCAGCCAAGATTCTAGCGCGAGCTCCTACGAGCAGTACTTC.

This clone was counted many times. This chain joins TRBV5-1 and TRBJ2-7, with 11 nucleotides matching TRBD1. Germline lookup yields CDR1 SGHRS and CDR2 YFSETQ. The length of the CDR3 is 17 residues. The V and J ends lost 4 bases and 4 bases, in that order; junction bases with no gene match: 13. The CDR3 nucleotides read TGCGCCAGCAGCCCCCAACTCCTAGGGACAGGGGGATACGAGCAGTACTTC. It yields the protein CASSPQLLGTGGYEQYF.

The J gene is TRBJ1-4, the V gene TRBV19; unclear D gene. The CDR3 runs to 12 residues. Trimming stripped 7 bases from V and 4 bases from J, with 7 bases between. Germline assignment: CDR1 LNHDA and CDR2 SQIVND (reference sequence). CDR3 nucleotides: TGTGCCAGTAATGCGGATAATGAAAAACTGTTTTTT. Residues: CASNADNEKLFF.

CDR3 nucleotides: TGTGCCAGCAGCTTGAGTAATCAGCCCCAGCATTTT. This translates into CASSLSNQPQHF. This chain connects TRBV7-2 to TRBJ1-5; D is unclear. V lost 3 bases and J lost 4, with 4 bases in between. The CDR3 runs to 12 residues. Per germline, CDR1 SGHTA and CDR2 FQGNSA.

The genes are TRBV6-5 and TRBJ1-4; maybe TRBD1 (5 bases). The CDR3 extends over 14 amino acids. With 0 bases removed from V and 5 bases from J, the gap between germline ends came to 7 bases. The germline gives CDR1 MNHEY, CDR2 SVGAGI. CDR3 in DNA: TGTGCCAGCAGTTACTCGGACACGAATGAAAAACTGTTTTTT. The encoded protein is CASSYSDTNEKLFF.

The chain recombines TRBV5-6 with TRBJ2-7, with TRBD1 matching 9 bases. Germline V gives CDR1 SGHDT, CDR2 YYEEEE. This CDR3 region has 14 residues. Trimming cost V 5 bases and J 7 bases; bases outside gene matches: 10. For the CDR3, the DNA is TGTGCCAGCAGTCCCGGGACAGGGCCGCATGAGCAGTACTTC. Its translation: CASSPGTGPHEQYF.

The CDR3 protein is CASRLAGGFRETQYF. CDR3 DNA: TGTGCCAGTAGACTAGCGGGGGGGTTCCGAGAGACCCAGTACTTC. This chain connects TRBV19 to TRBJ2-5; 13 bases match TRBD2. The CDR3 runs 15 residues. After removal of 6 bases from V and 4 bases from J, the junction contained 5 bases not matched to a gene. In germline, CDR1 is LNHDA, CDR2 SQIVND (reference sequence).

The CDR3 region is CASSLQGNNEKLFF. The CDR3 region has the DNA TGTGCCAGCAGCTTACAGGGCAATAATGAAAAACTGTTTTTT. The V call is TRBV7-9, the J call TRBJ1-4; a weak D match, TRBD1 (5 bases). CDR3 length equals 14 residues. Germline V CDR1 and CDR2: SEHNR, FQNEAQ (reference sequence). V lost 2 bases, J lost 4 bases, and 8 bases lay in between.

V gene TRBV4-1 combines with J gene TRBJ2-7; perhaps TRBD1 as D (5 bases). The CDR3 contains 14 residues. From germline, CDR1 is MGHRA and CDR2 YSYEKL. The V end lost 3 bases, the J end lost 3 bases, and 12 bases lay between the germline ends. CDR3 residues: CASSHGGANYEQYF. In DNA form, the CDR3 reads TGCGCCAGCAGCCACGGTGGGGCGAACTACGAGCAGTACTTC.

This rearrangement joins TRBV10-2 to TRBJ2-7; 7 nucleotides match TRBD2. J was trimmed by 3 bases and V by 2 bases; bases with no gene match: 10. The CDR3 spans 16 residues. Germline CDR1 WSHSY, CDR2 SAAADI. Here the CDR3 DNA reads TGCGCCAGCAGTGAGAACCGGGGCGGGGGACGCTACGAGCAGTACTTC. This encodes CASSENRGGGRYEQYF.

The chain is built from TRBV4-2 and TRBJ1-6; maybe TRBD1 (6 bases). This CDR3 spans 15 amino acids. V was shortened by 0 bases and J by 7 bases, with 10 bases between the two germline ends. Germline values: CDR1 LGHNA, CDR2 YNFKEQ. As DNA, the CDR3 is TGTGCCAGCAGCCAAGAGGGGGGCGCGAATTCACCCCTCCACTTT. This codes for CASSQEGGANSPLHF.

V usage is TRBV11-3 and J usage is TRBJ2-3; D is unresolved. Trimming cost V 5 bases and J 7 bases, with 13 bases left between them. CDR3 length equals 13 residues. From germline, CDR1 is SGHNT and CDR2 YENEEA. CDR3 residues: CASSTGPEYTQYF. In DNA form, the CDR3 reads TGTGCCAGCAGCACCGGGCCTGAATATACGCAGTATTTT.

The CDR3, as DNA: TGTGCCACCAGCAGAGTTTGGGGACAGACCTATTCAACTAATGAAAAACTGTTTTTT. Amino acid sequence: CATSRVWGQTYSTNEKLFF. The chain combines TRBV15 with TRBJ1-4, with 7 nucleotides matching TRBD1. Per the germline V gene, CDR1 is LNHNV and CDR2 is YYDKDF (reference sequence). This CDR3 is built from 19 residues. Trimming removed 1 base from V and 0 bases from J; junction bases left unmatched: 11.

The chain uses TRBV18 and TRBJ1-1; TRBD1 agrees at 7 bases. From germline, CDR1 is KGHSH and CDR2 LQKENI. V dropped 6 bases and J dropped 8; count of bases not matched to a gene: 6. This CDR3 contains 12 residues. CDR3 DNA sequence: TGTGCCAGCTCGGATGGGACAGTAGAAGCTTTCTTT. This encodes CASSDGTVEAFF.